This TCR beta chain came from a study of human T cells and chemical hapten exposure. Whole-study context: Upper-back patches of 0.01% DPC were read at 6 days.

Time point of the sample: patch test 1, 2 weeks after DPC sensitization. Regarding treatment: therapeutic diphenylcyclopropenone sensitization with weekly scalp DPC. In the original processing: Sampled TCR counts reached a median of about 90,000 per sample, with values ranging from about 20,000 to 750,000. TCRdb reprocessed the RACE reads with MiXCR, giving one entry per CDR3 protein. Clone size and V and J calls follow TCRdb, not the original study. The table lists fewer than 100,000 distinct CDR3 sequences, 10% to 15% of them singletons. General study results and limits: Versus controls, expanded TCRs had significantly more large CDR3 similarity clusters. The count of PT1 expanded TCRs correlated positively with patch test score.

This clonotype turned up a few times. Its antigen is as yet unknown. This TCR was recovered from a woman aged 60 to 75 with alopecia areata. Some clones in this sample may be carry-over from other donors' samples. Specimen: whole blood, collected in connection with sensitization to the hapten diphenylcyclopropenone (DPC).

The chain's CDR3 is CASRGRETNEKLFF. The CDR3 DNA reads as TGTGCCAGCAGGGGAAGGGAAACTAATGAAAAACTGTTTTTT. This sequence joins TRBV2 and TRBJ1-4; no reliable D call. CDR3 length: 14 residues. The germline gives CDR1 SNHLY, CDR2 FYNNEI. V lost 6 bases and J 1 base, leaving 9 bases between the germline ends. Using reference TRBV2 and TRBJ1-4 for the parts outside the CDR3, the full variable domain is EPEVTQTPSHQVTQMGQEVILRCVPISNHLYFYWYRQILGQKVEFLVSFYNNEISEKSEIFDDQFSVERPDGSNFTLKIRSTKLEDSAMYFCASRGRETNEKLFFGSGTQLSVL.